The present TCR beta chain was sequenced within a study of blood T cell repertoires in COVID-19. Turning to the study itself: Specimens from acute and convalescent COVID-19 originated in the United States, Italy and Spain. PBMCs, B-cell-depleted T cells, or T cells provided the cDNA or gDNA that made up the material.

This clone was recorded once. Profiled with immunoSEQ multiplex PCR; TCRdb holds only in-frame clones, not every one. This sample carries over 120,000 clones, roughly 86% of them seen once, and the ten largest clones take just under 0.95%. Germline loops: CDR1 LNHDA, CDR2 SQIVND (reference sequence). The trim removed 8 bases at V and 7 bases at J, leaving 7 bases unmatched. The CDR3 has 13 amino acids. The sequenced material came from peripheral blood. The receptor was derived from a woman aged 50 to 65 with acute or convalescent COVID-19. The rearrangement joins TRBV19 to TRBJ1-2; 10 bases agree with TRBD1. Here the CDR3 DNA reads TGTGCCAGTGGGGACAGGGGAATTGGTGGCTACACCTTC. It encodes CASGDRGIGGYTF.